This TCR beta chain stems from a study of early T cells in non-severe SARS-CoV-2 infection. TCRdb reprocessed the 5' RACE reads via MiXCR and lists one record per CDR3 protein. The sample records 55,000 to 75,000 distinct CDR3 sequences, approximately 8% being singletons. The sample consisted of whole blood. The source of this sequence is an adult who was a healthcare worker with PCR-confirmed SARS-CoV-2 infection or an uninfected control (not recorded which).

The DNA for the CDR3 is TGTGCCAGCTTGCGCACGGGCATTCAGTACTTC. Encoded protein: CASLRTGIQYF. This chain connects TRBV12-3 or TRBV12-4 to TRBJ2-4; D is uncertain. V gave up 8 bases and J gave up 9 bases, with 11 bases separating them. This CDR3 region has 11 residues.